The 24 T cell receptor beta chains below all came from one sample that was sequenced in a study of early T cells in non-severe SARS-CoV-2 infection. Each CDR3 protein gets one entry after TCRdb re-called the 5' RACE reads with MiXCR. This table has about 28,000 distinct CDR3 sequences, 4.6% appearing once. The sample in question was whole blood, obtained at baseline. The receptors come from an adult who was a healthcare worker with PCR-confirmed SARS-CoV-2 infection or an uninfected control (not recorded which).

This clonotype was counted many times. The CDR3, as DNA: TGTGCCTGGAGGAGGGGACAGCATGGCTACACCTTC. Its protein is CAWRRGQHGYTF. The rearrangement links TRBV30 to TRBJ1-2, with 7 nucleotides matching TRBD1. The CDR3 extends over 12 amino acids. Germline CDR1 and CDR2: GTSNPN and SVGIG (reference sequence). Trimming took 3 bases from V and 6 from J; bases not matched to a gene: 4.

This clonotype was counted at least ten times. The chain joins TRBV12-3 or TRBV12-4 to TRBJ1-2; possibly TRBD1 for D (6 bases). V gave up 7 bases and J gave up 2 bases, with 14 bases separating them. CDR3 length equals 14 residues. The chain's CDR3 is CASILGGLNYGYTF. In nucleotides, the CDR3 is TGTGCCAGCATTCTGGGGGGGCTCAACTATGGCTACACCTTC.

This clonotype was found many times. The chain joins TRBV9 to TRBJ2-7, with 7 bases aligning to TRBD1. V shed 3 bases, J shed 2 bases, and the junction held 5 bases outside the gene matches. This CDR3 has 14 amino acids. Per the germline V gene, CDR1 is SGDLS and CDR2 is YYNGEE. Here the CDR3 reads CASSGGQAAYEQYF. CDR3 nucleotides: TGTGCCAGCAGCGGTGGACAGGCTGCCTACGAGCAGTACTTC.

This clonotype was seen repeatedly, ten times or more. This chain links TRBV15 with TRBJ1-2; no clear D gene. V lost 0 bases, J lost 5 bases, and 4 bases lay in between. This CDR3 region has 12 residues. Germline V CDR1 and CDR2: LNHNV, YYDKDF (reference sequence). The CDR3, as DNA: TGTGCCACCAGCAGAGATTCGTATGGCTACACCTTC. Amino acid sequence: CATSRDSYGYTF. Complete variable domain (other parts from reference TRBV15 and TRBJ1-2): DAMVIQNPRYQVTQFGKPVTLSCSQTLNHNVMYWYQQKSSQAPKLLFHYYDKDFNNEADTPDNFQSRRPNTSFCFLDIRSPGLGDTAMYLCATSRDSYGYTFGSGTRLTVV.

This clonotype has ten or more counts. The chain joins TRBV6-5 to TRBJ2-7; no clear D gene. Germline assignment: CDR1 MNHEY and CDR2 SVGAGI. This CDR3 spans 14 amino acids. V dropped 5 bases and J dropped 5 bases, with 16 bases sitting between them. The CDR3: CASSPRLGVHEQYF. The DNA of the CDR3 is TGTGCCAGCAGTCCAAGACTGGGTGTCCACGAGCAGTACTTC.

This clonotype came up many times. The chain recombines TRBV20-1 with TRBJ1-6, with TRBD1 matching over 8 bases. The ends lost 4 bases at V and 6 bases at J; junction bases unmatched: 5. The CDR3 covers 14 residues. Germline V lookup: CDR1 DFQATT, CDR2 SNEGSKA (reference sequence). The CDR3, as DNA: TGCAGTGCTACCCGTGGACAGGGTAATTCACCCCTCCACTTT. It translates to CSATRGQGNSPLHF.

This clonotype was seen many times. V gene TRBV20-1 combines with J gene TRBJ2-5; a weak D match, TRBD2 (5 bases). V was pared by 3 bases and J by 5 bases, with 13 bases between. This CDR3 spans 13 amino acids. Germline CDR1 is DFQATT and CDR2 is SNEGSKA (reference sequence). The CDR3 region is CSASPGVAETQYF. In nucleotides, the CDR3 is TGCAGTGCTAGTCCCGGGGTTGCGGAGACCCAGTACTTC.

Here the CDR3 DNA reads TGCAGTGCTACCGGGACAGGGGGCATATACGAGCAGTACTTC. It translates to CSATGTGGIYEQYF. This chain links TRBV20-1 with TRBJ2-7, with 12 bases matching TRBD1. The CDR3 sequence is 14 residues long. Germline V gene lookup returns CDR1 DFQATT and CDR2 SNEGSKA (reference sequence). The V gene end was trimmed by 4 bases and the J gene end by 4 bases; junction bases not matched to a gene: 5.

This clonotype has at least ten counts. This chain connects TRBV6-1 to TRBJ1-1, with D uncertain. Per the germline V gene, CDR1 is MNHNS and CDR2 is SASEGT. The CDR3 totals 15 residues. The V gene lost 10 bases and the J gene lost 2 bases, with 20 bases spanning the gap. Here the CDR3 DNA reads TGTGCCACTCGTGACGGACCCTCAGGAAACACTGAAGCTTTCTTT. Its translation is CATRDGPSGNTEAFF.

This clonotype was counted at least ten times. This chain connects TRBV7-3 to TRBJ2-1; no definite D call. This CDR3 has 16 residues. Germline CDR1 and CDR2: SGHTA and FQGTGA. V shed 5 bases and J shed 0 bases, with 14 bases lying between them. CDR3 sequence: CASSPHQRGSYNEQFF. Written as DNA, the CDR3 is TGTGCCAGCAGCCCGCATCAGCGCGGCTCCTACAATGAGCAGTTCTTC.

This chain's CDR3 is CASRRTSGSYEQFF. In DNA form, the CDR3 reads TGTGCCAGCAGGAGGACTAGCGGGAGTTATGAGCAGTTCTTC. The chain is built from TRBV12-3 or TRBV12-4 and TRBJ2-1, with 13 bases that match TRBD2. Losses at the gene ends were 6 bases for V and 8 bases for J; bases not matched to a gene: 4. The CDR3 is 14 residues long.

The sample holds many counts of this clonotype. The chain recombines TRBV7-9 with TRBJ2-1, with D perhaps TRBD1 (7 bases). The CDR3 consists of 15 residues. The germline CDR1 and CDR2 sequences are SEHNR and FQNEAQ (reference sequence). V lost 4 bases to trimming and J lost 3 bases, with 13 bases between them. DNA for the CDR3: TGTGCCAGCAGCTCTGGGAGGACAGGCTACAATGAGCAGTTCTTC. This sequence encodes CASSSGRTGYNEQFF.

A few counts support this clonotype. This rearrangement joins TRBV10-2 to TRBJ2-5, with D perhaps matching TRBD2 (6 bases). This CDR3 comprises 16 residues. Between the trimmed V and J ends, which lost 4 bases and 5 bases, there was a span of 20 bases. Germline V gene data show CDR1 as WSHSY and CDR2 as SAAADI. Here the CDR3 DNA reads TGCGCCAGCAGTGTGGTCGGTGCGGGCGGAGGGGAGACCCAGTACTTC. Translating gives CASSVVGAGGGETQYF.

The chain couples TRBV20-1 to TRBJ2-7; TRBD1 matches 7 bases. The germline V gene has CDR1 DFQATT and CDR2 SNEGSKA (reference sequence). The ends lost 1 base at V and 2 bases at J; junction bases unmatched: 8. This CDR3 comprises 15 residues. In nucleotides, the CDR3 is TGCAGTGCTAGAGCGACAGGGCAGGCCCCCTACGAGCAGTACTTC. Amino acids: CSARATGQAPYEQYF.

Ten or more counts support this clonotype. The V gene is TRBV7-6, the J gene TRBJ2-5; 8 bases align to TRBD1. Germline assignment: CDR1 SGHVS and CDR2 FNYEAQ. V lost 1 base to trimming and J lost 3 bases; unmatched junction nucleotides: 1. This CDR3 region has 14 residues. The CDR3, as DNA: TGTGCCAGCAGCTTAGACAGGGGGAAAGAGACCCAGTACTTC. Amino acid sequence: CASSLDRGKETQYF. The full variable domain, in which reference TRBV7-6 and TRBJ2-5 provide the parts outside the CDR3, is GAGVSQSPRYKVTKRGQDVALRCDPISGHVSLYWYRQALGQGPEFLTYFNYEAQQDKSGLPNDRFSAERPEGSISTLTIQRTEQRDSAMYRCASSLDRGKETQYFGPGTRLLVL.

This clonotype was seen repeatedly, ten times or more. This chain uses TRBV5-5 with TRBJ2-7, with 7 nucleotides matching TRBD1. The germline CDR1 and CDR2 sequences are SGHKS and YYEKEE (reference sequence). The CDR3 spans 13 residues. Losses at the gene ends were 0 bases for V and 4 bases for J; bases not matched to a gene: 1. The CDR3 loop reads CASSLDRGYEQYF. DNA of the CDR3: TGTGCCAGCAGCTTGGACAGGGGTTACGAGCAGTACTTC.

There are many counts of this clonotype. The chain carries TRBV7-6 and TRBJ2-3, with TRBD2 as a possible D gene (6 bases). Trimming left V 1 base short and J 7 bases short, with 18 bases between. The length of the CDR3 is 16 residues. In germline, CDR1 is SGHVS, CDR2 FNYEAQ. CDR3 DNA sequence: TGTGCCAGCAGCTTAGGTCTGGCGGGGACCGGGAATACGCAGTATTTT. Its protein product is CASSLGLAGTGNTQYF.

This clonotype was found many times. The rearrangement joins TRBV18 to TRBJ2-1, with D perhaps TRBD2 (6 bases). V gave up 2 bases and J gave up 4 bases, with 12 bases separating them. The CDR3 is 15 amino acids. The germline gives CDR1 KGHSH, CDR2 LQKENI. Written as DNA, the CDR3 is TGTGCCAGCTCACCAAACAGCGGAGGGTACAATGAGCAGTTCTTC. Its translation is CASSPNSGGYNEQFF.

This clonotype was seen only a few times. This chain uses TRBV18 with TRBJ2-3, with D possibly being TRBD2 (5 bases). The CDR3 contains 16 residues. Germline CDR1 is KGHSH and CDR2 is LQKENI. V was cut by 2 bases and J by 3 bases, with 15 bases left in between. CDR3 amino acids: CASSPEGLLGTDTQYF. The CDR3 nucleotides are TGTGCCAGCTCACCAGAAGGACTTCTGGGGACAGATACGCAGTATTTT.

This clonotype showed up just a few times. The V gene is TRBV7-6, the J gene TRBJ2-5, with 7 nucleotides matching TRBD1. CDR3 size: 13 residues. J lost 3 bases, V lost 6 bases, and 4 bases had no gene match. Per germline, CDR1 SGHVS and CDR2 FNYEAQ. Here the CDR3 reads CASSFTGEETQYF. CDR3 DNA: TGTGCCAGCAGTTTCACAGGGGAAGAGACCCAGTACTTC. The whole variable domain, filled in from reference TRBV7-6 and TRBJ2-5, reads GAGVSQSPRYKVTKRGQDVALRCDPISGHVSLYWYRQALGQGPEFLTYFNYEAQQDKSGLPNDRFSAERPEGSISTLTIQRTEQRDSAMYRCASSFTGEETQYFGPGTRLLVL.

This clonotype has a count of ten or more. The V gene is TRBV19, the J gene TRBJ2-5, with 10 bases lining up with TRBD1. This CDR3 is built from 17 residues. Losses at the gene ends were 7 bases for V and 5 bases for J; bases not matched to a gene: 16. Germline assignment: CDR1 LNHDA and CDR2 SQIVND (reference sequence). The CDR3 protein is CASTTGTGVDWQETQYF. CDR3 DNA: TGTGCCAGTACCACCGGGACAGGGGTGGACTGGCAGGAGACCCAGTACTTC.

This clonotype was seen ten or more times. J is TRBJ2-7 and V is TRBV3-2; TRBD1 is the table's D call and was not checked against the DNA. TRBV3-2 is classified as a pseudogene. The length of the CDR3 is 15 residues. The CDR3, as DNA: TGTGCCAGCAGCCAAGTCGACAGGCCCCACTACGAGCAGTACTTC. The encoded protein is CASSQVDRPHYEQYF.

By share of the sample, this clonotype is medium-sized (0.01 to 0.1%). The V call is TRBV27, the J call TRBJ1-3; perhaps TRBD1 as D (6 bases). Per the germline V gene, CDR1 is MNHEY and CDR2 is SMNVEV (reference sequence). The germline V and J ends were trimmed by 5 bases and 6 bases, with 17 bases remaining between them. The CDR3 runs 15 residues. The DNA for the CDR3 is TGTGCCAGCAGTATCAGGGGCAACGTCGCAAACACCATATATTTT. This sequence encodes CASSIRGNVANTIYF.

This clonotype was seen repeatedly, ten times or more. The CDR3 loop is CASSYGRGTYEQYF. CDR3 DNA: TGTGCCAGCAGTTACGGGAGGGGCACCTACGAGCAGTACTTC. The chain links TRBV6-2 or TRBV6-3 to TRBJ2-7; 7 bases map to TRBD2. The germline CDR1 and CDR2 sequences are MNHEY and SVGEGT. V lost 2 bases, J lost 2 bases, and 3 bases stayed unmatched. This CDR3 has 14 residues.